This T cell receptor (beta chain) was sequenced in a study of blood T cell repertoires in COVID-19. Study-level information: The United States, Italy and Spain were the sources of the acute and convalescent COVID-19 samples.

Source study methods: The assay estimated nucleated cells by amplifying reference gene primers. Data came from immunoSEQ multiplex PCR; TCRdb stores just in-frame clones and leaves some out. From that table come the V and J calls and clone size; the DNA was used to work out D and trimming. The sample consists of about 240,000 clones, 70% to 85% of them appearing once. Germline V lookup: CDR1 MNHEY, CDR2 SMNVEV (reference sequence). Trimming at V came to 6 bases and at J to 0 bases, leaving 6 bases not matched to a gene. The CDR3 has 15 amino acids. In this sample, this clone turned up a few times. The sample contains more than one DNA sequence encoding this CDR3.

The sequenced sample consisted of peripheral blood. V usage is TRBV27 and J usage is TRBJ2-7; 9 bases fit TRBD1. The TCR comes from a woman over 75 with acute or convalescent COVID-19. The CDR3: CASRPDRGGSYEQYF. In DNA form, the CDR3 reads TGTGCCAGCAGACCGGACAGGGGAGGCTCCTACGAGCAGTACTTC.